What follows are 31 T cell receptor beta chains derived from one specimen sequenced in a study of blood T cell repertoires in COVID-19. The method was immunoSEQ multiplex PCR; TCRdb's version includes in-frame clones alone and lacks a portion of them. The sample shows roughly 230,000 clones, around 81% of them seen only once. Sequenced input: PBMCs or T cells enriched from blood (not recorded which). These receptors came from a middle-aged man who had recovered from COVID-19.

The chain employs TRBV11-2 and TRBJ1-2; 7 positions match TRBD1. Germline CDR1 is SGHAT and CDR2 is FQNNGV. This CDR3 spans 14 amino acids. V was pared by 5 bases and J by 11 bases, with 14 bases of the junction left unmatched. The CDR3 here is CASSPGTATNRYTF. Written as DNA, the CDR3 is TGTGCCAGCAGCCCCGGGACAGCAACCAACCGGTACACCTTC.

The rearrangement joins TRBV9 to TRBJ2-1, with 12 nucleotides matching TRBD2. In germline, CDR1 is SGDLS, CDR2 YYNGEE. Trimming removed 1 base from V and 7 bases from J; junction bases left unmatched: 6. The length of the CDR3 is 16 residues. CDR3 in DNA: TGTGCCAGCAGCGTATGGGCTAGCGGGGGGGCAAATGAGCAGTTCTTC. This encodes CASSVWASGGANEQFF.

The chain employs TRBV5-4 and TRBJ2-7; TRBD2 matches at 13 bases. Germline V gene data show CDR1 as SGHNT and CDR2 as YYREEE (reference sequence). The ends lost 5 bases at V and 7 bases at J; junction bases unmatched: 15. The CDR3 is 17 residues long. In DNA, the CDR3 is TGTGCCAGCAGGGCCGGCACTAGCGGGAGGGCCGTAGAAGAGCAGTACTTC. Amino acids: CASRAGTSGRAVEEQYF.

The rearrangement joins TRBV5-4 to TRBJ2-7; TRBD2 matches 7 bases. Losses at the gene ends were 1 base for V and 2 bases for J; bases not matched to a gene: 6. Germline-derived CDR1 and CDR2 are SGHNT and YYREEE (reference sequence). The CDR3 is 15 amino acids. The CDR3 DNA reads TGTGCCAGCAGCTTGAGGCTAGCGGAAGCCTACGAGCAGTACTTC. Its protein is CASSLRLAEAYEQYF.

The chain uses TRBV18 and TRBJ1-1, with 7 bases matching TRBD1. Per germline, CDR1 KGHSH and CDR2 LQKENI. The CDR3 covers 16 residues. After removal of 2 bases from V and 0 bases from J, the junction contained 6 bases not matched to a gene. CDR3 in amino acids: CASSPMTGRLNTEAFF. CDR3 nucleotides: TGTGCCAGCTCACCAATGACAGGGCGGTTGAACACTGAAGCTTTCTTT. Variable domain in full (rest from reference TRBV18 and TRBJ1-1): NAGVMQNPRHLVRRRGQEARLRCSPMKGHSHVYWYRQLPEEGLKFMVYLQKENIIDESGMPKERFSAEFPKEGPSILRIQQVVRGDSAAYFCASSPMTGRLNTEAFFGQGTRLTVV.

The chain combines TRBV7-2 with TRBJ2-1; possibly TRBD1 for D (5 bases). Looked up from germline, CDR1 is SGHTA and CDR2 is FQGNSA. V shed 5 bases and J shed 4 bases, with 18 bases lying between them. CDR3 size: 16 residues. The CDR3 coding sequence is TGTGCCAGCAGCCAGCGCCAGACAGTAGCATACAATGAGCAGTTCTTC. Its translation is CASSQRQTVAYNEQFF. Full variable domain (missing parts from reference TRBV7-2 and TRBJ2-1): GAGVSQSPSNKVTEKGKDVELRCDPISGHTALYWYRQSLGQGLEFLIYFQGNSAPDKSGLPSDRFSAERTGGSVSTLTIQRTQQEDSAVYLCASSQRQTVAYNEQFFGPGTRLTVL.

The chain employs TRBV5-5 and TRBJ2-5; a weak D match, TRBD2 (5 bases). The CDR3 extends over 14 amino acids. CDR1 and CDR2 (germline): SGHKS, YYEKEE (reference sequence). Deletions cut 0 bases from V and 2 bases from J, with 8 bases between. CDR3 bases: TGTGCCAGCAGCTTGGCGGGAACACAAGAGACCCAGTACTTC. Translation: CASSLAGTQETQYF.

The rearrangement uses TRBV28 and TRBJ1-1; weak D call: TRBD1 (5 bases). Germline lookup yields CDR1 MDHEN and CDR2 SYDVKM. CDR3 length equals 14 residues. V lost 6 bases and J lost 4, with 15 bases in between. In DNA form, the CDR3 reads TGTGCCAGCAGACTCTCCGGGGGGGGCACTGAAGCTTTCTTT. The encoded protein is CASRLSGGGTEAFF.

The chain is built from TRBV28 and TRBJ1-5; 7 bases agree with TRBD1. Germline V gene lookup returns CDR1 MDHEN and CDR2 SYDVKM. The CDR3 sequence is 13 residues long. V lost 7 bases to trimming and J lost 5 bases; unmatched junction nucleotides: 5. The CDR3 reads CASIKGAYQPQHF. The CDR3 DNA sequence: TGTGCCAGCATCAAGGGGGCTTATCAGCCCCAGCATTTT.

The chain links TRBV6-5 to TRBJ1-6, with D perhaps matching TRBD1 (6 bases). From germline, CDR1 is MNHEY and CDR2 SVGAGI. V was pared by 7 bases and J by 7 bases, with 17 bases between. The CDR3 has 15 residues. The CDR3 bases are TGTGCCAGCAACACCCCTGGGGGGGCAAATTCACCCCTCCACTTT. Its protein is CASNTPGGANSPLHF.

Here the CDR3 reads CASSRGLEGYEQYF. For the CDR3, the DNA is TGTGCCAGTAGTAGAGGACTAGAAGGCTACGAGCAGTACTTC. The genes are TRBV19 and TRBJ2-7; 7 positions agree with TRBD2. CDR1 and CDR2 (germline): LNHDA, SQIVND (reference sequence). The junction had 6 bases not matched to a gene; V was cut back by 4 bases and J by 3 bases. This CDR3 spans 14 amino acids.

In the case of this clone: This sample includes further DNA sequences coding for the same CDR3. This sequence joins TRBV6-5 and TRBJ2-7, with D perhaps matching TRBD1 (5 bases). Trimming took off 6 bases at V and 2 bases at J, with 11 bases between the two ends. CDR3 size: 13 residues. Germline V gene lookup returns CDR1 MNHEY and CDR2 SVGAGI. This CDR3 reads CASSQGSTYEQYF. The CDR3 DNA reads TGTGCCAGCAGCCAGGGAAGTACCTACGAGCAGTACTTC.

This chain joins TRBV6-1 and TRBJ1-1; D is undetermined. The CDR3 is 15 amino acids. The V gene's germline CDR1 is MNHNS and CDR2 SASEGT. V dropped 2 bases and J dropped 5 bases, with 15 bases sitting between them. The CDR3 is CASSELTKKRTEAFF. The DNA for the CDR3 is TGTGCCAGCAGTGAATTGACCAAAAAGAGGACTGAAGCTTTCTTT.

The rearrangement joins TRBV21-1 to TRBJ2-3; TRBD1 was called by the table and not checked on the DNA. TRBV21-1 is shown as a pseudogene. CDR3 size: 14 residues. CDR3 region: CASDRTGGGDTQYF. DNA for the CDR3: TGTGCCAGCGACCGGACAGGGGGGGGAGATACGCAGTATTTT.

The CDR3 spells CASSSAVGAFGYNEQFF. CDR3 DNA sequence: TGTGCCAGCAGTTCCGCCGTTGGAGCGTTCGGCTACAATGAGCAGTTCTTC. V gene TRBV28 combines with J gene TRBJ2-1; D gene uncertain. Germline CDR1 and CDR2: MDHEN and SYDVKM. The CDR3 runs to 17 residues. Trimming removed 4 bases at V and 3 bases at J, with 19 bases between.

The V call is TRBV10-3, the J call TRBJ2-1; no reliable D call. This CDR3 contains 12 residues. V lost 1 base and J lost 7, with 5 bases in between. Looked up from germline, CDR1 is ENHRY and CDR2 is SYGVKD. Here the CDR3 DNA reads TGTGCCATCAGTGAGTTTACTAATGAGCAGTTCTTC. Translated, it gives CAISEFTNEQFF.

The V gene is TRBV6-6, the J gene TRBJ2-1, with TRBD1 identical over 7 bases. V shed 3 bases and J 8 bases; nucleotides not matched to a gene: 7. The CDR3 totals 14 residues. Germline V gene sequence: CDR1 MNHNY, CDR2 SVGAGI (reference sequence). The chain's CDR3 is CASSYGTAGHEQFF. CDR3 nucleotides: TGTGCCAGCAGTTATGGGACAGCAGGACATGAGCAGTTCTTC.

The chain recombines TRBV19 with TRBJ2-3, with a weak D call TRBD2 (5 bases). This CDR3 comprises 11 residues. Germline V gives CDR1 LNHDA, CDR2 SQIVND (reference sequence). Trimming pared 6 bases from V and 11 bases from J, leaving 12 bases between. This chain's CDR3 is CASRRAGEQYF. The DNA for the CDR3 is TGTGCCAGTAGGAGGGCTGGCGAGCAGTATTTT.

This chain joins TRBV11-3 and TRBJ2-5; D is unresolved. CDR3 length: 13 residues. Germline V gives CDR1 SGHNT, CDR2 YENEEA. Trimming removed 4 bases from V and 1 base from J, with 7 bases in between. CDR3 residues: CASSSQFQETQYF. The CDR3 DNA is TGTGCCAGCAGCTCCCAGTTCCAAGAGACCCAGTACTTC.

This clone was observed a single time. The chain couples TRBV20-1 to TRBJ1-4, with 9 bases lining up with TRBD1. CDR3 length: 14 amino acids. The V and J ends lost 3 bases and 5 bases, in that order; junction bases with no gene match: 4. Germline V lookup: CDR1 DFQATT, CDR2 SNEGSKA (reference sequence). The CDR3 DNA reads as TGCAGTGCTAGTCTCGGGACAGGGAATGAAAAACTGTTTTTT. Translating gives CSASLGTGNEKLFF.

The V gene is TRBV20-1, the J gene TRBJ2-2, with D possibly being TRBD2 (6 bases). The CDR3 contains 17 residues. From germline, CDR1 is DFQATT and CDR2 SNEGSKA (reference sequence). The V end lost 3 bases, the J end lost 6 bases, and 23 bases lay between the germline ends. CDR3 in amino acids: CSASGAEISLASGELFF. The CDR3 bases are TGCAGTGCTAGTGGGGCAGAGATTTCCCTAGCGTCCGGGGAGCTGTTTTTT.

The V call is TRBV5-1, the J call TRBJ2-5; perhaps TRBD2 as D (6 bases). Looked up from germline, CDR1 is SGHRS and CDR2 is YFSETQ. This CDR3 has 13 amino acids. V was shortened by 5 bases and J by 5 bases, with 13 bases between the two germline ends. The CDR3 bases are TGCGCCAGCAGGGAGGGTTCAAAGGAGACCCAGTACTTC. This codes for CASREGSKETQYF.

The chain links TRBV5-1 to TRBJ1-5, with D possibly being TRBD1 (5 bases). Germline CDR1 reads SGHRS; CDR2 reads YFSETQ. Trimming took off 0 bases at V and 3 bases at J, with 13 bases between the two ends. The CDR3 length is 16 residues. This CDR3 is CASSLGQGGPNQPQHF. For the CDR3, the DNA is TGCGCCAGCAGCTTGGGGCAGGGTGGCCCCAATCAGCCCCAGCATTTT.

This clone was detected a few times. The J gene is TRBJ2-7, the V gene TRBV19; 13 bases are shared with TRBD2. The germline V gene has CDR1 LNHDA and CDR2 SQIVND (reference sequence). V was pared by 5 bases and J by 4 bases, with 14 bases of the junction left unmatched. CDR3 size: 18 residues. CDR3 sequence (DNA): TGTGCCAGTAGTCCTATATCGGGAGGGACTAGCGGGAAATACGAGCAGTACTTC. Protein sequence: CASSPISGGTSGKYEQYF.

The genes are TRBV5-6 and TRBJ1-1; the match to TRBD1 covers 7 bases. CDR3 size: 17 residues. The germline CDR1 and CDR2 sequences are SGHDT and YYEEEE. V shed 0 bases and J 0 bases; nucleotides not matched to a gene: 8. This CDR3 reads CASSLANRGFMNTEAFF. The CDR3 region has the DNA TGTGCCAGCAGCTTGGCCAACAGGGGATTCATGAACACTGAAGCTTTCTTT.

The chain employs TRBV7-9 and TRBJ1-4; 8 bases line up with TRBD1. Germline CDR1 SEHNR, CDR2 FQNEAQ (reference sequence). This CDR3 spans 18 amino acids. With 2 bases clipped from V and 4 bases from J, the junction kept 12 bases outside the gene matches. The CDR3 loop is CASSLTLSGGVGNEKLFF. The CDR3 DNA reads TGTGCCAGCAGCTTAACACTGTCAGGGGGCGTCGGTAATGAAAAACTGTTTTTT. Drawing the rest from reference TRBV7-9 and TRBJ1-4, the complete variable domain is DTGVSQNPRHKITKRGQNVTFRCDPISEHNRLYWYRQTLGQGPEFLTYFQNEAQLEKSRLLSDRFSAERPKGSFSTLEIQRTEQGDSAMYLCASSLTLSGGVGNEKLFFGSGTQLSVL.

The chain combines TRBV11-3 with TRBJ2-2; TRBD2 aligns across 9 bases. Germline CDR1 reads SGHNT; CDR2 reads YENEEA. V lost 3 bases and J lost 6; bases outside the gene matches: 2. The CDR3 covers 14 residues. The CDR3 coding sequence is TGTGCCAGCAGCTTCCTAGCGGGATCCGGGGAGCTGTTTTTT. Its translation is CASSFLAGSGELFF.

This clone has more than one count but fewer than ten. V gene TRBV12-3 or TRBV12-4 combines with J gene TRBJ2-1; D possibly corresponds to TRBD1 (5 bases). There are 11 residues in the CDR3. V shed 8 bases and J shed 7 bases, with 9 bases lying between them. In nucleotides, the CDR3 is TGTGCCAGCTCCAGGGTGAATGAGCAGTTCTTC. Amino acid sequence: CASSRVNEQFF.

This chain uses TRBV7-8 with TRBJ2-7, with a possible D match to TRBD1 (5 bases). This CDR3 has 15 residues. Trimming removed 5 bases at V and 1 base at J, with 15 bases between. Germline lookup yields CDR1 SGHVS and CDR2 FQNEAQ. The chain's CDR3 is CASSPRTRSSYEQYF. Here the CDR3 DNA reads TGTGCCAGCAGCCCTAGGACAAGATCTTCCTACGAGCAGTACTTC. Using reference TRBV7-8 and TRBJ2-7 for the parts outside the CDR3, the full variable domain is GAGVSQSPRYKVAKRGQDVALRCDPISGHVSLFWYQQALGQGPEFLTYFQNEAQLDKSGLPSDRFFAERPEGSVSTLKIQRTQQEDSAVYLCASSPRTRSSYEQYFGPGTRLTVT.

This clone occurred once. This chain uses TRBV6-5 with TRBJ2-7; possibly TRBD1 for D (5 bases). Germline V gene lookup returns CDR1 MNHEY and CDR2 SVGAGI. V was cut by 3 bases and J by 3 bases, with 9 bases left in between. This CDR3 is built from 13 residues. CDR3 residues: CASSYDSDYEQYF. Written as DNA, the CDR3 is TGTGCCAGCAGTTATGACAGCGACTACGAGCAGTACTTC.

The V call is TRBV18, the J call TRBJ1-2; D is unclear. The CDR3 is made up of 13 amino acids. CDR1 and CDR2 from the germline V gene are KGHSH and LQKENI. V lost 1 base, J lost 6 bases, and 9 bases lay in between. The CDR3 region is CASSPRETDGYTF. The CDR3 coding sequence is TGTGCCAGCTCACCACGCGAGACTGATGGCTACACCTTC.